The subject of this entry is one T cell receptor (beta chain). Antigen: not known. Every single participant having HIV got treatment inside the United States. The data belong to a study of long-term antiretroviral therapy in people with HIV. Study-wide background: Samples collected earliest predate the 2015 immediate-ART recommendation by about a decade.

Germline V gene sequence: CDR1 ENHRY, CDR2 SYGVKD. The CDR3 length is 15 residues. The junction had 7 bases not matched to a gene; V was cut back by 2 bases and J by 3 bases. Study results and limitations: Every time point showed a repertoire led by clones expanded before ART.

Survey-level resolution applied to immunoSEQ assay v3.0. This table comes from immunoSEQ multiplex PCR, and its TCRdb copy is limited to in-frame clones, with some not included. This repertoire shows approximately 15,000 clones, about 77% found once; its top ten account for around 30%. The clonotype originates from a man in his forties with HIV. This sample comprised unsorted PBMCs, obtained 3.1 years after starting antiretroviral therapy. This sequence joins TRBV10-3 and TRBJ2-7, with 7 nucleotides matching TRBD1. The CDR3 region is CAISEKGPGGYEQYF. CDR3 nucleotides: TGTGCCATCAGTGAGAAAGGGCCAGGGGGCTACGAGCAGTACTTC.